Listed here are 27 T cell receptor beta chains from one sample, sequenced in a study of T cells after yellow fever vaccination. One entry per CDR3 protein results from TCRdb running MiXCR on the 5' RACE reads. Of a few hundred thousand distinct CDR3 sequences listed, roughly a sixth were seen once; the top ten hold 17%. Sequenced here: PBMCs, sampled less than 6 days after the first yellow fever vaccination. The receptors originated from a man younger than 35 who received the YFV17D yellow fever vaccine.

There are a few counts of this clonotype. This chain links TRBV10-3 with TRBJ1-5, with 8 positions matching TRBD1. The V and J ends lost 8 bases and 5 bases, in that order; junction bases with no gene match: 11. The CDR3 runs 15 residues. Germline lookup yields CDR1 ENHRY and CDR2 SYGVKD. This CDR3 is CAIRETTGVDQPQHF. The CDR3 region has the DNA TGTGCCATCCGAGAAACGACAGGGGTTGATCAGCCCCAGCATTTT.

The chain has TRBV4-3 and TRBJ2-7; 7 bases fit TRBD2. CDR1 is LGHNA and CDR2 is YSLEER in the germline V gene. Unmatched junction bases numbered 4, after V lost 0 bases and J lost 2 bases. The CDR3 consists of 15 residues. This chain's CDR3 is CASSQEGSGAYEQYF. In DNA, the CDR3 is TGCGCCAGCAGCCAAGAAGGGAGCGGGGCCTACGAGCAGTACTTC.

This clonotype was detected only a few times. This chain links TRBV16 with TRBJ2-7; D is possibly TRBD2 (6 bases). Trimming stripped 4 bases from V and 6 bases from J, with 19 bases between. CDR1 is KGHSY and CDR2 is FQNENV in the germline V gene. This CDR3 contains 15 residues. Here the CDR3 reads CASSPRGEGGGEQYF. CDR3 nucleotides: TGTGCCAGCAGCCCACGAGGAGAGGGAGGTGGCGAGCAGTACTTC.

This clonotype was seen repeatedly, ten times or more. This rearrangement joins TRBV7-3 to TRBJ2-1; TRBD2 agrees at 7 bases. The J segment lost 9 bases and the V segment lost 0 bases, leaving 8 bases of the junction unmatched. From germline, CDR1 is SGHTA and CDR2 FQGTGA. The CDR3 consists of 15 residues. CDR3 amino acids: CASSLTLGLVGEQFF. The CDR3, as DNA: TGTGCCAGCAGCTTAACTTTAGGACTAGTAGGTGAGCAGTTCTTC.

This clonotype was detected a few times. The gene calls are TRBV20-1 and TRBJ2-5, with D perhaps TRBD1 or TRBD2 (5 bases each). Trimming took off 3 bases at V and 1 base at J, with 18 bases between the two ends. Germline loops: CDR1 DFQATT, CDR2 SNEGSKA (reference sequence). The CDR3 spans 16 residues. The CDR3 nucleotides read TGCAGTGCTAGCCTAGCCCGCTTGGGGGTCCAAGAGACCCAGTACTTC. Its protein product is CSASLARLGVQETQYF.

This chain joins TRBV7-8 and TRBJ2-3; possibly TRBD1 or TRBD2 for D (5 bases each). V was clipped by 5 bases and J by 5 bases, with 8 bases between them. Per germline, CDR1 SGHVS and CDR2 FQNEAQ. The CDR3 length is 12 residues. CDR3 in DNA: TGTGCCAGCAGCGGGGACGTAGATACGCAGTATTTT. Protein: CASSGDVDTQYF.

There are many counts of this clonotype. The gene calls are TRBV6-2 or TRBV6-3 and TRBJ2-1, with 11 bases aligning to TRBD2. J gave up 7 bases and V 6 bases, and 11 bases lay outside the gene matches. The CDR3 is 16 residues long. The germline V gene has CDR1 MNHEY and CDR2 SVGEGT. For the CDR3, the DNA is TGTGCCAGCAGCCCCCATAGCGGGGGGGCGGGGAATGAGCAGTTCTTC. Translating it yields CASSPHSGGAGNEQFF.

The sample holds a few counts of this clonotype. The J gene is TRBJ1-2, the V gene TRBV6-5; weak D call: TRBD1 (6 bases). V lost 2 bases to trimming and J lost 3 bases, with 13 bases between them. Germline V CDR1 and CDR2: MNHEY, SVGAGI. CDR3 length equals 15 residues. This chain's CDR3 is CASSYGTGSYYGYTF. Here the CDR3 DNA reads TGTGCCAGCAGTTACGGAACAGGGAGTTACTATGGCTACACCTTC.

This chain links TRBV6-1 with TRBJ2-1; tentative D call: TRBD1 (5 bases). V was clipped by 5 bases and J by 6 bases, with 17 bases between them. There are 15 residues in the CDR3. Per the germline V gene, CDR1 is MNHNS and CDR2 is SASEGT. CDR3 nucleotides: TGTGCCAGCAGTACCCAGGGCGCTGACTTCAATGAGCAGTTCTTC. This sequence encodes CASSTQGADFNEQFF.

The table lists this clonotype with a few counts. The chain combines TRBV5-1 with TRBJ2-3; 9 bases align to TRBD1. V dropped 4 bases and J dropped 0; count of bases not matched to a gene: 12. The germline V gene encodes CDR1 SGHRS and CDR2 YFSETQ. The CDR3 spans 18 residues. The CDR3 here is CASSEVGQGLASTDTQYF. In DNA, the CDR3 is TGCGCCAGCAGCGAAGTGGGACAGGGCTTAGCTAGCACAGATACGCAGTATTTT. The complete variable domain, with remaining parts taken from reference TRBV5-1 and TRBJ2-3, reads KAGVTQTPRYLIKTRGQQVTLSCSPISGHRSVSWYQQTPGQGLQFLFEYFSETQRNKGNFPGRFSGRQFSNSRSEMNVSTLELGDSALYLCASSEVGQGLASTDTQYFGPGTRLTVL.

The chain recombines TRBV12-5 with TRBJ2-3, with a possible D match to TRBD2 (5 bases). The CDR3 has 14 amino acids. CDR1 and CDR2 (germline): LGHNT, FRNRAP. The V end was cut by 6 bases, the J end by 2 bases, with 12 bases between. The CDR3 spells CASGRSGNTDTQYF. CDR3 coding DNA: TGTGCTAGTGGCCGAAGCGGAAACACAGATACGCAGTATTTT.

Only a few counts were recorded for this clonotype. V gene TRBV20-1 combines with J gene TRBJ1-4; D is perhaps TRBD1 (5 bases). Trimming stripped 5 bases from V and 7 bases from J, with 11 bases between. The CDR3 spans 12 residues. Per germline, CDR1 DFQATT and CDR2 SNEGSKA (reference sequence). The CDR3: CSARGGGEKLFF. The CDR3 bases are TGCAGTGCTCGTGGGGGGGGTGAAAAACTGTTTTTT.

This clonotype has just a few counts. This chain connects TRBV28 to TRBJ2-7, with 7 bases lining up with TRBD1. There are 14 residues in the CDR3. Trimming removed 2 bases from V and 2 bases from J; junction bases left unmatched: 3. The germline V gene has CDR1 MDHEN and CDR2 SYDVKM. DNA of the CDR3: TGTGCCAGCAGTTTAGCTGACAGGGCCTACGAGCAGTACGTC. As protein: CASSLADRAYEQYV.

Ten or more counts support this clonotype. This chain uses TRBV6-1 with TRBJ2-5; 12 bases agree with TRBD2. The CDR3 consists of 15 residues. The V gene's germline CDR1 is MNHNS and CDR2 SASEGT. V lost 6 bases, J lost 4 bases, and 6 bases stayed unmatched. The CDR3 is CASSELAGGSETQYF. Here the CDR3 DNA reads TGTGCCAGCAGCGAACTAGCGGGGGGATCAGAGACCCAGTACTTC.

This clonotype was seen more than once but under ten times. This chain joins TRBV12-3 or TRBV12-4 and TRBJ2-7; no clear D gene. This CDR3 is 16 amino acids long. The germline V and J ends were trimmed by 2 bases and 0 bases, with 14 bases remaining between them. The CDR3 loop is CASSLTRGRFSYEQYF. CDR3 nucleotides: TGTGCCAGCAGTTTAACGCGAGGCAGATTCTCCTACGAGCAGTACTTC.

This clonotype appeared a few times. As DNA, the CDR3 is TGTGCCAGCAGTCCCGGGACAGGGTTCGGCTATGGCTACACCTTC. It codes for CASSPGTGFGYGYTF. The V and J genes are TRBV28 and TRBJ1-2; 9 nucleotides match TRBD1. The CDR3 spans 15 residues. The germline V gene encodes CDR1 MDHEN and CDR2 SYDVKM. With 5 bases clipped from V and 4 bases from J, the junction kept 8 bases outside the gene matches.

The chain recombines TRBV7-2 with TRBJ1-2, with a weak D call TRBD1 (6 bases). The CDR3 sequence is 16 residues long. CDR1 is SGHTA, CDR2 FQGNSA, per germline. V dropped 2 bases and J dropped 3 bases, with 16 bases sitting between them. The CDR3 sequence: CASSLRQGRAYYGYTF. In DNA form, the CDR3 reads TGTGCCAGCAGCTTAAGGCAGGGGAGGGCTTACTATGGCTACACCTTC.

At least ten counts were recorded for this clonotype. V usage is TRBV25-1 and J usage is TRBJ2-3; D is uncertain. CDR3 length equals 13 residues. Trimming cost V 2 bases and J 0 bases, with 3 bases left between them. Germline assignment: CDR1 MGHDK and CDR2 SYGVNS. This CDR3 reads CASSELSTDTQYF. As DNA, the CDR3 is TGTGCCAGCAGTGAACTGAGCACAGATACGCAGTATTTT.

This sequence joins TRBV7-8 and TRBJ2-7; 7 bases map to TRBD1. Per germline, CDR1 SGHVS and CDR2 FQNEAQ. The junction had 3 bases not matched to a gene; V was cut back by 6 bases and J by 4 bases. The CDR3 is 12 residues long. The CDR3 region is CASRLDRYEQYF. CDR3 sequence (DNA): TGTGCCAGCAGATTGGACAGGTACGAGCAGTACTTC.

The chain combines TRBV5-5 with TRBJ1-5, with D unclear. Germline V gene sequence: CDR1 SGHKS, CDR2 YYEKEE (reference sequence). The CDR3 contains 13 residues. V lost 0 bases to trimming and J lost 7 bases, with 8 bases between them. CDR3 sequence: CASSLAVIQPQHF. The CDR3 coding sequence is TGTGCCAGCAGCTTGGCTGTAATCCAGCCCCAGCATTTT.

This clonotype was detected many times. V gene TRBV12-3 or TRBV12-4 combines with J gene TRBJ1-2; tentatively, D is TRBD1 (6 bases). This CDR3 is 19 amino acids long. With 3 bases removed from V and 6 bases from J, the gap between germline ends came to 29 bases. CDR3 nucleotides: TGTGCCAGCAGTTTCTCAGCTCCGGGGGCTGACGGGGGTTTTAATGGCTACACCTTC. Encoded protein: CASSFSAPGADGGFNGYTF.

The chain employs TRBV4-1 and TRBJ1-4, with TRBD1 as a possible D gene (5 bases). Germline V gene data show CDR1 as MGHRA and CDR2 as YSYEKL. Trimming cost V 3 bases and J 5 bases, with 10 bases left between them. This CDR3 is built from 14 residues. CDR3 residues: CASSQWGLNEKLFF. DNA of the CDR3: TGCGCCAGCAGCCAGTGGGGGTTAAATGAAAAACTGTTTTTT.

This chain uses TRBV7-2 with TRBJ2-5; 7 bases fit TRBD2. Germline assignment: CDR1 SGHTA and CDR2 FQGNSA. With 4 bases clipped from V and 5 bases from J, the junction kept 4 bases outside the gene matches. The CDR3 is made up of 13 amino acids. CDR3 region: CASSSGGFETQYF. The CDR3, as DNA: TGTGCCAGCAGCTCGGGAGGATTTGAGACCCAGTACTTC.

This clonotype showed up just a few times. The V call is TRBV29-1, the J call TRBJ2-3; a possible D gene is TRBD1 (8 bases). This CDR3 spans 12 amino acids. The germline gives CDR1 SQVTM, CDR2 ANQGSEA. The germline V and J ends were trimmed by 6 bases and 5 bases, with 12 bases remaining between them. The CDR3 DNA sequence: TGCAGCGTGAGCGGGACAGGAGATACGCAGTATTTT. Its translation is CSVSGTGDTQYF.

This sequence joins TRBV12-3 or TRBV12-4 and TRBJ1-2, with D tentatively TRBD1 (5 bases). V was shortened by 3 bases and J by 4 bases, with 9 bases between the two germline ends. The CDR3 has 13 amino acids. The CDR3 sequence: CASSFRGFYGYTF. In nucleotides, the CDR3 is TGTGCCAGCAGTTTCCGGGGCTTCTATGGCTACACCTTC.

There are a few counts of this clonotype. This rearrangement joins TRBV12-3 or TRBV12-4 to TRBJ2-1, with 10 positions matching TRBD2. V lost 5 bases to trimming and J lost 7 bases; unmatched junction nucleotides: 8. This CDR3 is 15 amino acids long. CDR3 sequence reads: CASSQSGGARNEQFF. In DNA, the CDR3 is TGTGCCAGCAGTCAGAGCGGGGGGGCTCGGAATGAGCAGTTCTTC.

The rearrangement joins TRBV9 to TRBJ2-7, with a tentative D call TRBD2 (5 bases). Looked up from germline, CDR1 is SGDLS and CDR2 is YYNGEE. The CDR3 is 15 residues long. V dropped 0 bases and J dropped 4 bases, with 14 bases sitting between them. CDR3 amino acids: CASSVGGLAGYEQYF. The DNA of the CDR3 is TGTGCCAGCAGCGTAGGTGGTCTAGCCGGTTACGAGCAGTACTTC.